The 16 T cell receptor beta chains below come from one sample, sequenced in a study of shared clonotypes between healthy human individuals. Data came from immunoSEQ multiplex PCR; TCRdb stores just in-frame clones and leaves some out. Of 500,000 to 550,000 clones listed, roughly 95% are singletons. The sample comprised naive CD4+ T cells sorted from blood. Subset noted: CD45RA+ positively selected. The source of these receptors is a woman between 25 and 40 years old in good health.

The CDR3 is CASSLVAIFGGGEAFF. For the CDR3, the DNA is TGCGCCAGCAGCTTGGTGGCCATTTTCGGGGGAGGGGAAGCTTTCTTT. The chain has TRBV5-1 and TRBJ1-1; possibly TRBD1 for D (5 bases). The germline V gene has CDR1 SGHRS and CDR2 YFSETQ. The CDR3 spans 16 residues. V gave up 0 bases and J gave up 8 bases, with 20 bases separating them.

CDR3 bases: TGTGCCACCAGCAGATTTTTCGGGGGCGGGATGAACACTGAAGCTTTCTTT. Translating it yields CATSRFFGGGMNTEAFF. J is TRBJ1-1 and V is TRBV15, with D perhaps TRBD1 (6 bases). This CDR3 has 17 amino acids. The germline V and J ends were trimmed by 2 bases and 0 bases, with 16 bases remaining between them. CDR1 and CDR2 from the germline V gene are LNHNV and YYDKDF (reference sequence).

CDR3 sequence reads: CSAEGDQPQHF. For the CDR3, the DNA is TGCAGTGCCGAGGGTGATCAGCCCCAGCATTTT. V is TRBV20-1 and J is TRBJ1-5, with D unclear. The CDR3 runs to 11 residues. Deletions cut 6 bases from V and 5 bases from J, with 8 bases between. Germline V CDR1 and CDR2: DFQATT, SNEGSKA (reference sequence).

The chain links TRBV7-6 to TRBJ2-3; D possibly corresponds to TRBD1 (5 bases). V lost 3 bases to trimming and J lost 0 bases, with 13 bases between them. The CDR3 totals 16 residues. From germline, CDR1 is SGHVS and CDR2 FNYEAQ. CDR3 bases: TGTGCCAGCAGCTTGGAAGCATCAGGGAGCACAGATACGCAGTATTTT. Residues: CASSLEASGSTDTQYF.

This chain joins TRBV5-6 and TRBJ2-5, with 7 bases lining up with TRBD2. J lost 4 bases, V lost 6 bases, and 9 bases had no gene match. The CDR3 runs 14 residues. CDR1 is SGHDT and CDR2 is YYEEEE in the germline V gene. The CDR3 region is CASTPLRGRETQYF. The CDR3 nucleotides read TGTGCCAGCACCCCGTTGCGCGGGAGAGAGACCCAGTACTTC.

The rearrangement uses TRBV30 and TRBJ2-1; weak D call: TRBD1 (8 bases). Germline CDR1 reads GTSNPN; CDR2 reads SVGIG (reference sequence). V was cut by 2 bases and J by 9 bases, with 14 bases left in between. This CDR3 has 13 residues. CDR3 region: CAWSQQGEGEQFF. In nucleotides, the CDR3 is TGTGCCTGGAGTCAACAGGGGGAGGGTGAGCAGTTCTTC.

V gene TRBV7-2 combines with J gene TRBJ1-2; TRBD1 aligns across 8 bases. This CDR3 has 14 amino acids. After removal of 4 bases from V and 2 bases from J, the junction contained 3 bases not matched to a gene. Germline CDR1 reads SGHTA; CDR2 reads FQGNSA. The CDR3 sequence is CASSSRTGNYGYTF. As DNA, the CDR3 is TGTGCCAGCAGCTCCCGGACAGGGAACTATGGCTACACCTTC.

This chain links TRBV6-1 with TRBJ1-1; D perhaps matches TRBD1 (5 bases). The ends were cut back, 4 bases at V and 4 bases at J, with 16 bases in the middle. The CDR3 sequence is 15 residues long. Germline values: CDR1 MNHNS, CDR2 SASEGT. The chain's CDR3 is CASSGPGGGVTEAFF. As DNA, the CDR3 is TGTGCCAGCAGTGGCCCAGGCGGGGGGGTCACTGAAGCTTTCTTT.

The V call is TRBV6-5, the J call TRBJ2-7; no definite D call. V lost 0 bases to trimming and J lost 3 bases, with 9 bases between them. CDR1 is MNHEY and CDR2 is SVGAGI in the germline V gene. CDR3 length equals 14 residues. This chain's CDR3 is CASSYSHGNYEQYF. CDR3 DNA: TGTGCCAGCAGTTACTCGCACGGCAACTACGAGCAGTACTTC.

CDR3 coding DNA: TGTGCCAGCAGTTACTCGATCCGCAGCGAGCAGTACTTC. Translation gives CASSYSIRSEQYF. The J gene is TRBJ2-7, the V gene TRBV6-5; no definite D call. The V gene's germline CDR1 is MNHEY and CDR2 SVGAGI. The CDR3 runs to 13 residues. Trimming took 0 bases from V and 6 from J, leaving 9 bases between them.

The CDR3 nucleotides read TGTGCCAGCAGCACAGAGTACGAGCAGTACTTC. Translated: CASSTEYEQYF. The rearrangement links TRBV7-6 to TRBJ2-5; D uncertain. The better agreement between TRBJ2-7 and the DNA end casts doubt on the J call. The V gene's germline CDR1 is SGHVS and CDR2 FNYEAQ. The CDR3 runs to 11 residues.

V and J are TRBV11-2 and TRBJ2-3; D is possibly TRBD2 (7 bases). CDR3 length equals 13 residues. The ends were cut back, 5 bases at V and 4 bases at J, with 10 bases in the middle. The germline V gene encodes CDR1 SGHAT and CDR2 FQNNGV. DNA for the CDR3: TGTGCCAGCAGCGGGAGGGGGTCAGATACGCAGTATTTT. Encoded protein: CASSGRGSDTQYF.

This clone was observed once. The chain uses TRBV6-1 and TRBJ2-2; D ambiguous. Deletions cut 6 bases from V and 2 bases from J, with 10 bases between. Germline V gene sequence: CDR1 MNHNS, CDR2 SASEGT. The CDR3 covers 14 residues. The CDR3 DNA reads TGTGCCAGCAGGACAACATACAACACCGGGGAGCTGTTTTTT. This gives the protein CASRTTYNTGELFF.

The gene calls are TRBV7-2 and TRBJ2-7; 14 nucleotides match TRBD2. This CDR3 spans 15 amino acids. Germline V gene data show CDR1 as SGHTA and CDR2 as FQGNSA. Unmatched junction bases numbered 5, after V lost 5 bases and J lost 5 bases. As DNA, the CDR3 is TGTGCCAGCAGCGGGGGACTAGCGGGAGTCAACGAGCAGTACTTC. Its protein is CASSGGLAGVNEQYF.

The gene calls are TRBV30 and TRBJ1-3; possible D gene TRBD1, 6 bases. Germline CDR1 is GTSNPN and CDR2 is SVGIG (reference sequence). V was trimmed by 7 bases and J by 1 base, leaving 14 bases between them. CDR3 length: 14 residues. CDR3 nucleotides: TGTGCCTCAATAGGGGGGCTGTCTGGAAACACCATATATTTT. Encoded protein: CASIGGLSGNTIYF. Based on the CDR3 plus reference TRBV30 and TRBJ1-3, the full variable domain is SQTIHQWPATLVQPVGSPLSLECTVEGTSNPNLYWYRQAAGRGLQLLFYSVGIGQISSEVPQNLSASRPQDRQFILSSKKLLLSDSGFYLCASIGGLSGNTIYFGEGSWLTVV.

The rearrangement uses TRBV13 and TRBJ2-7; TRBD2 matches at 7 bases. Germline CDR1 and CDR2: PRHDT and FYEKMQ (reference sequence). The CDR3 runs to 16 residues. V gave up 5 bases and J gave up 0 bases; unmatched junction bases: 10. The CDR3 coding sequence is TGTGCCAGCAGCGTACTACTAGCGTCAAGCTCCTACGAGCAGTACTTC. The encoded protein is CASSVLLASSSYEQYF.